Included here is one TCR beta chain sequence, with context. Its antigen is currently not known. TCR repertoire donors were some 11 juvenile idiopathic arthritis patients with active disease who had not reached inactive disease, 3 polyarticular and 8 oligoarticular. The median age of the TCR-sequenced patients was over 10 years (range about 2.4-25), and their median disease duration was roughly seven years (range 0.2-19.1). Samples for TCR repertoire analysis were collected at two centres in Italy. Peripheral blood mononuclear cells were separated using a Histopaque-1077 density gradient and frozen in approximately 90% FCS with about 10% DMSO. This sample was included in a study of synovial regulatory T cells in juvenile arthritis (dated by TCRdb to between 2014 and 2017). Study-wide context: Of the sequenced patients, a few were therapy-naive, one was treated with methotrexate plus infliximab, over 5 were treated with methotrexate, and one lacked treatment information. Although effector T cell subsets in the cohort were also sequenced for comparisons, the Treg dataset on its own covers only blood and synovial fluid Treg cells. TCR repertoire comparisons included Treg and Teff subsets from about a dozen JIA patients with active disease. The study compared the TCRbeta CDR3 repertoires of blood iaTreg cells, other blood Treg cells and synovial fluid Treg cells taken from matched patient samples.

For CDR1 and CDR2, the germline V gene (reference sequence) lists LNHDA and SQIVND. The CDR3 runs 14 amino acids, cysteine and phenylalanine included. DNA was not recorded. Library construction relied on the immunoSEQ multiplex PCR assay. TCRbeta CDR3 sequencing was carried out by Adaptive Biotechnologies. As for how the authors treated the data: To assess repertoire similarity, the researchers used the Chao-modified Jaccard index along with median clonotype overlap taken from 200 random subsamples at equal sample size. The similarity analyses were based on either productive nucleotide sequences or amino acid sequences translated in silico. Repertoires were compared using hierarchical clustering with single linkage and t-SNE, both based on Chao-modified Jaccard distances. Repertoire diversity was measured with the Renyi index after sample size normalisation across a range of alpha values. Not all clones reach the TCRdb copy of this immuneACCESS table, which keeps in-frame sequences only. Checked studies attribute under half of the gap to unresolved V genes and leave the rest unexplained. The V and J calls and the clone size are those of that table, but D and trimming were determined from the DNA. The sample table on file contains 7,500 to 10,000 clones. Of the sample, 0.6% to 0.75% is held by the ten largest clones.

What the work shows at the level of the full study, not this receptor alone: TCR diversity was lower in blood iaTreg cells than in other blood Treg cells, which is consistent with antigen-driven expansion. Across patients, iaTreg TCR repertoires were largely private and overlapped partially with synovial Teff repertoires and blood CPL repertoires. Synovial Treg cells shared more CDR3 sequences with iaTreg cells than with other blood Treg cells, and Chao-Jaccard similarity confirmed that synovial Treg cells were more closely related to iaTreg cells.

Material for sequencing was Treg cells from blood. According to the study, the label for this sample's cell subset or site signals: remaining (HLA-DR-negative) circulating blood Treg cells. Here the chain combines TRBV19 and TRBJ1-1. This sequence originates from a donor younger than 30 with juvenile idiopathic arthritis. The CDR3 reads as follows: CASMSGGYSTEAFF.